This T cell receptor (beta chain) is from a study of blood T cell repertoires in COVID-19. In the study overall: Italy, Spain and the United States were the sources of the convalescent and acute COVID-19 samples. Sources were T cells, B-cell-depleted T cells, or PBMCs; the material itself was cDNA or gDNA.

Looked up from germline, CDR1 is SGHTA and CDR2 is FQGTGA. V was cut by 4 bases and J by 2 bases, with 16 bases left in between. This CDR3 has 16 residues. Sequencing was performed with immunoSEQ multiplex PCR; in TCRdb, only in-frame clones are kept and a portion is missing. The sample consists of 440,000 or so clones, 70% to 90% of them appearing once. What was sequenced was peripheral blood. This chain links TRBV7-3 with TRBJ2-3; D possibly corresponds to TRBD1 (5 bases). The clonotype was recovered from a woman between 40 and 50 years old with COVID-19, enrolled during active disease. This CDR3 reads CASSSQGLPTTDTQYF. As DNA, the CDR3 is TGTGCCAGCAGCTCGCAGGGCCTTCCCACCACAGATACGCAGTATTTT.